The 21 T cell receptor beta chains below all came from one sample that was sequenced in a study of cytomegalovirus exposure and HLA in healthy donors (dated by TCRdb to 2017 to 2019). Receptor amplification or capture employed the immunoSEQ multiplex PCR assay. The multiplex PCR relied on a mix of 60 forward primers for TCR Vbeta segments and 13 reverse primers for TCR Jbeta segments. Here the immuneACCESS table is served through TCRdb, limited to in-frame sequences with V and J called. Missing clones are a known gap in these copies; in checked studies unresolved V genes cover under half, and the rest lacks a known reason. The sample yields some 210,000 clones; approximately 78% were counted once. Less than 4.5% of the sample is in the top ten clones. The sequenced sample consisted of PBMCs. These receptors came from a male donor in good health and CMV-seronegative.

The V gene is TRBV6-1, the J gene TRBJ1-2; tentatively, D is TRBD1 (6 bases). This CDR3 spans 14 amino acids. Germline-derived CDR1 and CDR2 are MNHNS and SASEGT. The V and J ends lost 6 bases and 2 bases respectively, with 13 bases between them. CDR3 nucleotide sequence: TGTGCCAGCAGCTTTGGGGGACAAAACTATGGCTACACCTTC. Residues: CASSFGGQNYGYTF.

The J gene is TRBJ2-3, the V gene TRBV7-9; the match to TRBD2 covers 7 bases. J was trimmed by 1 base and V by 3 bases; bases with no gene match: 4. The CDR3 sequence is 15 residues long. Per germline, CDR1 SEHNR and CDR2 FQNEAQ (reference sequence). CDR3 residues: CASSFGRRGTDTQYF. CDR3 nucleotide sequence: TGTGCCAGCAGCTTCGGGAGGAGGGGCACAGATACGCAGTATTTT. The whole variable domain, filled in from reference TRBV7-9 and TRBJ2-3, reads DTGVSQNPRHKITKRGQNVTFRCDPISEHNRLYWYRQTLGQGPEFLTYFQNEAQLEKSRLLSDRFSAERPKGSFSTLEIQRTEQGDSAMYLCASSFGRRGTDTQYFGPGTRLTVL.

The table lists this clone with a few counts. The chain employs TRBV6-5 and TRBJ2-7; D possibly corresponds to TRBD1 (5 bases). This CDR3 has 13 amino acids. Per the germline V gene, CDR1 is MNHEY and CDR2 is SVGAGI. Trimming pared 0 bases from V and 4 bases from J, leaving 7 bases between. The chain's CDR3 is CASSYSDSYEQYF. In DNA, the CDR3 is TGTGCCAGCAGTTACTCCGACAGTTACGAGCAGTACTTC.

The chain has TRBV10-3 and TRBJ2-5; TRBD2 might be the D (5 bases). V was pared by 0 bases and J by 3 bases, with 8 bases between. This CDR3 has 14 residues. The germline V gene has CDR1 ENHRY and CDR2 SYGVKD. DNA for the CDR3: TGTGCCATCAGTGAGTCGACGCGGGAAGAGACCCAGTACTTC. Translated, it gives CAISESTREETQYF.

The gene calls are TRBV27 and TRBJ2-1, with a weak D call TRBD2 (5 bases). The CDR3 is 12 amino acids. Deletions cut 5 bases from V and 9 bases from J, with 11 bases between. Germline V gives CDR1 MNHEY, CDR2 SMNVEV (reference sequence). In DNA, the CDR3 is TGTGCCAGCAGTGCAGAGGGTCCTGAGCAGTTCTTC. Amino acids: CASSAEGPEQFF.

This chain joins TRBV5-1 and TRBJ2-2, with TRBD2 matching 9 bases. CDR1 and CDR2 (germline): SGHRS, YFSETQ. This CDR3 contains 16 residues. J gave up 1 base and V 2 bases, and 3 bases lay outside the gene matches. CDR3 region: CASSLATSGNTGELFF. The CDR3 bases are TGCGCCAGCAGCTTAGCGACTAGCGGGAACACCGGGGAGCTGTTTTTT.

The chain is built from TRBV30 and TRBJ1-1; tentatively, D is TRBD1 (5 bases). The length of the CDR3 is 11 residues. The ends were cut back, 3 bases at V and 7 bases at J, with 9 bases in the middle. Germline CDR1 GTSNPN, CDR2 SVGIG (reference sequence). The CDR3 protein is CAWRGGVEAFF. CDR3 sequence (DNA): TGTGCCTGGAGGGGAGGGGTTGAAGCTTTCTTT.

Only a few counts were recorded for this clone. The chain has TRBV5-4 and TRBJ1-1; D perhaps matches TRBD1 (6 bases). Trimming removed 4 bases at V and 2 bases at J, with 15 bases between. The CDR3 covers 15 residues. The V gene's germline CDR1 is SGHNT and CDR2 YYREEE (reference sequence). In nucleotides, the CDR3 is TGTGCCAGCAGCCCCTATCAGGGGATCAACACTGAAGCTTTCTTT. This sequence encodes CASSPYQGINTEAFF.

The chain links TRBV28 to TRBJ1-4; 10 bases fit TRBD1. V was pared by 5 bases and J by 7 bases, with 7 bases of the junction left unmatched. Per germline, CDR1 MDHEN and CDR2 SYDVKM. The CDR3 covers 15 residues. The CDR3 DNA reads TGTGCCAGCAGTCTAGGGGGACAGGGGACTGAAAAACTGTTTTTT. It specifies CASSLGGQGTEKLFF.

The chain combines TRBV7-3 with TRBJ2-1, with TRBD2 matching 7 bases. The V gene's germline CDR1 is SGHTA and CDR2 FQGTGA. V shed 5 bases, J shed 9 bases, and the junction held 7 bases outside the gene matches. The CDR3 consists of 13 residues. The CDR3 is CASSGGEGLEQFF. As DNA, the CDR3 is TGTGCCAGCAGCGGGGGGGAGGGGCTTGAGCAGTTCTTC.

V is TRBV25-1 and J is TRBJ1-2, with D possibly TRBD1 on 6 matching bases. CDR1 is MGHDK and CDR2 is SYGVNS in the germline V gene. The V end lost 4 bases, the J end lost 2 bases, and 14 bases lay between the germline ends. This CDR3 spans 15 amino acids. CDR3 DNA: TGTGCCAGCAGTGCGGTTTCGACAGGAAACTATGGCTACACCTTC. Translation gives CASSAVSTGNYGYTF.

The chain has TRBV21-1 and TRBJ2-3; the D segment call TRBD1 is taken from the table without a DNA check. TRBV21-1 is recorded as a pseudogene. The CDR3 sequence is 15 residues long. The CDR3 sequence is CASKTSGVITDTQYF. DNA for the CDR3: TGTGCCAGCAAGACCTCAGGTGTAATCACAGATACGCAGTATTTT.

The rearrangement uses TRBV19 and TRBJ1-2; D may be TRBD1 (6 bases). Germline CDR1 and CDR2: LNHDA and SQIVND (reference sequence). The CDR3 is 13 residues long. The V end lost 1 base, the J end lost 7 bases, and 10 bases lay between the germline ends. CDR3 sequence (DNA): TGTGCCAGTAGTATAGTCGGGACACCTGGCTACACCTTC. It yields the protein CASSIVGTPGYTF.

V usage is TRBV11-3 and J usage is TRBJ2-5, with 7 bases lining up with TRBD1. The germline V gene encodes CDR1 SGHNT and CDR2 YENEEA. CDR3 length: 16 residues. The trim removed 3 bases at V and 4 bases at J, leaving 11 bases unmatched. CDR3 sequence (DNA): TGTGCCAGCAGCTTGGGACAGAGTGGGGAAGGAGAGACCCAGTACTTC. Translation: CASSLGQSGEGETQYF. Based on the CDR3 plus reference TRBV11-3 and TRBJ2-5, the full variable domain is EAGVVQSPRYKIIEKKQPVAFWCNPISGHNTLYWYLQNLGQGPELLIRYENEEAVDDSQLPKDRFSAERLKGVDSTLKIQPAELGDSAVYLCASSLGQSGEGETQYFGPGTRLLVL.

CDR3 residues: CASSPTGWAGRDTQYF. CDR3 coding DNA: TGTGCCAGCAGCCCGACCGGGTGGGCGGGACGAGATACGCAGTATTTT. The rearrangement joins TRBV9 to TRBJ2-3, with TRBD2 as a possible D gene (6 bases). V lost 4 bases and J 5 bases, leaving 20 bases between the germline ends. Germline values: CDR1 SGDLS, CDR2 YYNGEE. The CDR3 is 16 amino acids.

The rearrangement uses TRBV5-1 and TRBJ2-1; TRBD2 matches 10 bases. This CDR3 is 18 amino acids long. The trim removed 2 bases at V and 10 bases at J, leaving 18 bases unmatched. Looked up from germline, CDR1 is SGHRS and CDR2 is YFSETQ. The DNA for the CDR3 is TGCGCCAGCAGCTTTTCAGCGGGAGGGCCCGGGGGCGCAAGGGAGCAGTTCTTC. Its protein product is CASSFSAGGPGGAREQFF.

This sequence joins TRBV7-9 and TRBJ2-1; D is uncertain. This CDR3 has 12 amino acids. The V gene lost 5 bases and the J gene lost 4 bases, with 6 bases spanning the gap. CDR1 is SEHNR and CDR2 is FQNEAQ in the germline V gene (reference sequence). CDR3 nucleotides: TGTGCCAGCAGCCCTTTATACAATGAGCAGTTCTTC. This codes for CASSPLYNEQFF.

This clone was detected many times. The chain joins TRBV28 to TRBJ2-7, with 7 bases lining up with TRBD1. The germline CDR1 and CDR2 sequences are MDHEN and SYDVKM. With V trimmed by 4 bases and J by 0 bases, 0 bases remained unmatched. The CDR3 length is 13 residues. CDR3: CASSWDSSYEQYF. CDR3 in DNA: TGTGCCAGCAGTTGGGACAGCTCCTACGAGCAGTACTTC. Supplemented by reference TRBV28 and TRBJ2-7, the full variable domain reads DVKVTQSSRYLVKRTGEKVFLECVQDMDHENMFWYRQDPGLGLRLIYFSYDVKMKEKGDIPEGYSVSREKKERFSLILESASTNQTSMYLCASSWDSSYEQYFGPGTRLTVT.

This clone was observed once. The chain recombines TRBV6-5 with TRBJ2-5; TRBD2 aligns across 9 bases. The J call may be in error: the DNA end matches TRBJ2-7 better. The germline gives CDR1 MNHEY, CDR2 SVGAGI. The CDR3 has 15 amino acids. The DNA of the CDR3 is TGTGCCAGCAGTTCGCCTAGCGGGACGACCTACGAGCAGTACTTC. Amino acids: CASSSPSGTTYEQYF.

This clone was detected only a few times. The J gene is TRBJ1-5, the V gene TRBV18, with D unclear. Trimming stripped 5 bases from V and 4 bases from J, with 9 bases between. The CDR3 is 13 amino acids. Germline CDR1 KGHSH, CDR2 LQKENI. The chain's CDR3 is CASSNSSNQPQHF. The DNA for the CDR3 is TGTGCCAGCTCAAATAGCAGTAATCAGCCCCAGCATTTT.

The CDR3 here is CASGTSTGDGYTF. The CDR3, as DNA: TGCGCCAGCGGTACATCTACAGGGGATGGCTACACCTTC. V and J are TRBV5-1 and TRBJ1-2; TRBD1 matches at 7 bases. V lost 7 bases and J lost 6; bases outside the gene matches: 9. The CDR3 sequence is 13 residues long. Germline V gene data show CDR1 as SGHRS and CDR2 as YFSETQ.